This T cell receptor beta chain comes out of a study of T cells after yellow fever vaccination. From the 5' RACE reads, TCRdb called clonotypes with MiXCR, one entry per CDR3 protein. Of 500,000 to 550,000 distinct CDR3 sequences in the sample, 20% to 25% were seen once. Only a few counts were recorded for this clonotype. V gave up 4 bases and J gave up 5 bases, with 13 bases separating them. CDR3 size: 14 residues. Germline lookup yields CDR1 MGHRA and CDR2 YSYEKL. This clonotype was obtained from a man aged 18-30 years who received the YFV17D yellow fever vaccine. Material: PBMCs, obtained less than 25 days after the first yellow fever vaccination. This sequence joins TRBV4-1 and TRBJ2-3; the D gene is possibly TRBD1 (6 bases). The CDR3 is CASSLRTELDTQYF. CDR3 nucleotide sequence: TGCGCCAGCAGCCTGCGGACAGAGCTAGATACGCAGTATTTT.